This TCR beta chain emerged from a study of T cell repertoires in cytomegalovirus infection. CDR1 and CDR2 (germline): SGHVS, FNYEAQ. The CDR3 spans 15 residues. Concerning this clonotype itself: A much bigger clone sits one base away, suggesting this may be a read error.

TCRdb re-called the reads with MiXCR, one entry per CDR3 protein. The data contain 500,000 or so distinct CDR3 sequences, 16% of them singletons. The sample consisted of CD8+ T cells from PBMCs. The V and J genes are TRBV7-6 and TRBJ2-1; TRBD1 agrees at 7 bases. The clonotype was recovered from a human donor in good health (CMV status not recorded). Some clones in this sample may be carry-over from other donors' samples. The CDR3 reads CASSLRRQGVDEQLF. CDR3 DNA sequence: TGTGCCAGCAGCCTACGTCGACAGGGTGTCGATGAGCAGTTATTC.